These 5 T cell receptor beta chains originate from one sample sequenced in a study of long-term antiretroviral therapy in people with HIV. Assay version v3.0 of immunoSEQ was used, and it was run at survey level. Produced via immunoSEQ multiplex PCR; TCRdb's table is partial and in-frame only. The sample has about 40,000 clones, around 86% seen once; the top ten hold 5.1%. The material was unsorted PBMCs, obtained 0.1 years before starting antiretroviral therapy. The receptors were gathered from a woman aged 50 to 60 with HIV.

This rearrangement joins TRBV7-9 to TRBJ1-2; D might be TRBD1 (6 bases). Germline-derived CDR1 and CDR2 are SEHNR and FQNEAQ (reference sequence). The length of the CDR3 is 15 residues. The ends were cut back, 1 base at V and 5 bases at J, with 14 bases in the middle. The CDR3 reads CASSLERVRGYGYTF. CDR3 DNA sequence: TGTGCCAGCAGCTTAGAGAGGGTCAGGGGATATGGCTACACCTTC.

The V and J genes are TRBV11-2 and TRBJ1-3; D possibly corresponds to TRBD1 (6 bases). This CDR3 is built from 14 residues. Deletions cut 5 bases from V and 4 bases from J, with 12 bases between. The germline V gene has CDR1 SGHAT and CDR2 FQNNGV. The CDR3 here is CASSAGVSGNTIYF. The CDR3, as DNA: TGTGCCAGCAGCGCAGGGGTTTCCGGAAACACCATATATTTT.

This chain uses TRBV5-8 with TRBJ1-5; D unclear. The CDR3 covers 12 residues. Germline V gene lookup returns CDR1 SGHTS and CDR2 YDEGEE. The V and J ends lost 1 base and 6 bases respectively, with 5 bases between them. The CDR3 here is CASSLSRQPQHF. The CDR3 DNA follows: TGTGCCAGCAGCTTGTCTCGTCAGCCCCAGCATTTT.

V gene TRBV19 combines with J gene TRBJ1-5; 7 nucleotides line up with TRBD1. The ends lost 3 bases at V and 0 bases at J; junction bases unmatched: 8. CDR1 is LNHDA and CDR2 is SQIVND in the germline V gene (reference sequence). The CDR3 has 17 amino acids. The DNA of the CDR3 is TGTGCCAGTAGTATCAGGGGGGGGGTTTATAGCAATCAGCCCCAGCATTTT. Translating gives CASSIRGGVYSNQPQHF. Based on the CDR3 plus reference TRBV19 and TRBJ1-5, the full variable domain is DGGITQSPKYLFRKEGQNVTLSCEQNLNHDAMYWYRQDPGQGLRLIYYSQIVNDFQKGDIAEGYSVSREKKESFPLTVTSAQKNPTAFYLCASSIRGGVYSNQPQHFGDGTRLSIL.

This chain uses TRBV27 with TRBJ2-1; perhaps TRBD2 as D (7 bases). This CDR3 has 12 residues. Germline values: CDR1 MNHEY, CDR2 SMNVEV (reference sequence). The germline V and J ends were trimmed by 1 base and 13 bases, with 11 bases remaining between them. In nucleotides, the CDR3 is TGTGCCAGCAGTTTATTGGGGGGGCCCCAGTTCTTC. It translates to CASSLLGGPQFF.